A selection of T cell receptor beta chains follows, all from one sample in a study of blood T cell repertoires in COVID-19. Clones were read by immunoSEQ multiplex PCR, and TCRdb kept only the in-frame ones, dropping some. The sample has some 230,000 clones; 75% to 90% are singletons. Sequencing input: peripheral blood. The receptors stem from a woman older than 75 with COVID-19, enrolled during active disease. Both conserved end residues are part of each CDR3. D genes are given only for firm matches. Clone size, where shown, is once, few, many, or a class for clones that have expanded.

length,D,size,V,J,CDR3,DNA
15,.,few,TRBV28,TRBJ1-1,CASRPPGGSGTEAFF,TGTGCCAGCAGACCCCCCGGGGGTTCTGGCACTGAAGCTTTCTTT
14,.,.,TRBV5-1,TRBJ2-3,CASSLAAATDTQYF,TGCGCCAGCAGCTTGGCGGCGGCCACAGATACGCAGTATTTT
17,TRBD1,.,TRBV7-3,TRBJ2-2,CASSLTGGFENTGELFF,TGTGCCAGCAGCTTGACAGGGGGATTTGAGAACACCGGGGAGCTGTTTTTT
15,TRBD1,few,TRBV5-4,TRBJ1-1,CASSLNRGGNTEAFF,TGTGCCAGCAGCTTGAACAGGGGTGGGAACACTGAAGCTTTCTTT
13,TRBD1,.,TRBV10-2,TRBJ1-1,CASFRDRRAEAFF,TGCGCCAGCTTCCGGGACAGGAGAGCTGAAGCTTTCTTT
14,TRBD1,.,TRBV11-2,TRBJ2-7,CASSLAGQGNEQYF,TGTGCCAGCAGCTTAGCCGGACAGGGTAACGAGCAGTACTTC
15,.,.,TRBV5-1,TRBJ2-3,CASSDRGALGDTQYF,TGCGCCAGCAGCGATCGGGGGGCGCTGGGGGATACGCAGTATTTT
14,.,.,TRBV7-8,TRBJ1-3,CASSLASRRNTIYF,TGTGCCAGCAGCTTAGCGAGTCGTAGAAACACCATATATTTT
15,.,.,TRBV3-1/TRBV3-2,TRBJ1-6,CASSQDRQALESLHF,TGTGCCAGCAGCCAAGATCGCCAGGCGCTGGAATCCCTCCACTTT
14,.,once,TRBV10-2,TRBJ2-1,CASMKRNSYNEQFF,TGCGCCAGCATGAAGCGGAACTCCTACAATGAGCAGTTCTTC
13,.,.,TRBV5-1,TRBJ2-3,CASTRSRSDTQYF,TGCGCCAGCACCCGCTCTAGATCAGATACGCAGTATTTT
15,.,.,TRBV5-1,TRBJ1-1,CASSLGDGRNTEAFF,TGCGCCAGCAGCTTGGGGGACGGGAGGAACACTGAAGCTTTCTTT
16,.,.,TRBV27,TRBJ1-5,CASSSGRGISNQPQHF,TGTGCCAGCAGTTCGGGGCGGGGGATTAGCAATCAGCCCCAGCATTTT
16,.,.,TRBV3-1/TRBV3-2,TRBJ2-5,CASSQDLVGQRRTQYF,TGTGCCAGCAGCCAAGATCTGGTAGGACAGCGGAGGACCCAGTACTTC
15,.,.,TRBV23-1,TRBJ1-5,CASSLNRVGNQPQHF,TGCGCCAGCAGTCTAAACAGGGTTGGCAATCAGCCCCAGCATTTT
16,.,.,TRBV3-1/TRBV3-2,TRBJ2-2,CASSQKGAANTGELFF,TGTGCCAGCAGCCAAAAAGGGGCGGCGAACACCGGGGAGCTGTTTTTT
14,.,many,TRBV14,TRBJ2-3,CASSQLGGTDTQYF,TGTGCCAGCAGCCAACTTGGGGGGACAGATACGCAGTATTTT
12,.,.,TRBV30,TRBJ2-5,CAWSAHRETQYF,TGTGCCTGGAGTGCCCATCGGGAGACCCAGTACTTC
14,TRBD1,.,TRBV5-1,TRBJ2-7,CASSPGTGAYEQYF,TGCGCCAGCAGCCCCGGGACAGGAGCCTACGAGCAGTACTTC
12,.,.,TRBV5-4,TRBJ1-1,CASSFWGGEAFF,TGTGCCAGCAGCTTCTGGGGGGGAGAAGCTTTCTTT
14,.,few,TRBV11-2,TRBJ1-2,CASSLGSLGYGYTF,TGTGCCAGCAGCTTAGGGAGTCTGGGCTATGGCTACACCTTC
14,TRBD1,few,TRBV5-1,TRBJ1-2,CASSTGDINYGYTF,TGCGCCAGCAGCACAGGGGATATAAACTATGGCTACACCTTC
13,TRBD1,.,TRBV6-5,TRBJ1-3,CASDRDRGNTIYF,TGTGCCAGCGACCGGGACAGGGGAAACACCATATATTTT
14,.,once,TRBV18,TRBJ1-1,CASSTATGYAEAFF,TGTGCCAGCTCAACGGCGACAGGCTACGCTGAAGCTTTCTTT
12,.,.,TRBV30,TRBJ1-2,CAWSLTGYGYTF,TGTGCCTGGAGTTTAACAGGGTATGGCTACACCTTC
14,.,.,TRBV5-4,TRBJ2-2,CASSEGMSTAELFF,TGTGCCAGCAGCGAAGGAATGTCTACAGCGGAGCTGTTTTTT
15,TRBD1,.,TRBV19,TRBJ2-1,CASSPGQFSYNEQFF,TGTGCCAGTAGTCCGGGACAGTTCTCCTACAATGAGCAGTTCTTC
13,.,.,TRBV6-5,TRBJ1-1,CASSAPGNTEAFF,TGTGCCAGCAGCGCCCCAGGGAACACTGAAGCTTTCTTT
15,TRBD2,.,TRBV7-2,TRBJ2-5,CASSSMGRGQETQYF,TGTGCCAGCAGCTCAATGGGGCGGGGGCAAGAGACCCAGTACTTC
12,.,.,TRBV7-9,TRBJ1-2,CASSRDTWGYTF,TGTGCCAGCAGCCGGGACACCTGGGGCTACACCTTC
13,.,.,TRBV6-5,TRBJ1-6,CASCRTENSPLHF,TGTGCCAGCTGTCGGACAGAAAATTCACCCCTCCACTTT
12,.,.,TRBV6-2/TRBV6-3,TRBJ1-1,CASSSSVIEAFF,TGTGCCAGCAGTTCTTCTGTTATAGAAGCTTTCTTT
15,.,.,TRBV7-2,TRBJ1-3,CASSLVSRSGNTIYF,TGTGCCAGCAGCTTAGTTTCGCGGTCTGGAAACACCATATATTTT
15,.,once,TRBV27,TRBJ1-1,CASSSGEGRRTEAFF,TGTGCCAGCAGTTCCGGTGAGGGGAGGAGGACTGAAGCTTTCTTT
16,.,.,TRBV30,TRBJ1-3,CAWSVRTGSAGNTIYF,TGTGCCTGGAGTGTGAGAACGGGGTCGGCGGGAAACACCATATATTTT
13,TRBD1,.,TRBV28,TRBJ1-2,CASRVGQGHGYTF,TGTGCCAGCAGGGTGGGACAGGGACATGGCTACACCTTC
15,TRBD1,once,TRBV30,TRBJ1-6,CAWSLDTGGSSPLHF,TGTGCCTGGAGTCTAGATACAGGGGGAAGTTCACCCCTCCACTTT
16,TRBD1,.,TRBV28,TRBJ2-6,CASSFRGFSGANVLTF,TGTGCCAGCAGTTTCAGGGGGTTCTCTGGGGCCAACGTCCTGACTTTC
16,.,.,TRBV28,TRBJ2-3,CASSAPRDSSTDTQYF,TGTGCCAGCAGCGCGCCCCGGGACTCAAGCACAGATACGCAGTATTTT
15,.,once,TRBV3-1/TRBV3-2,TRBJ2-5,CASSQAGLARETQYF,TGTGCCAGCAGCCAAGCTGGGCTAGCCCGGGAGACCCAGTACTTC
15,.,.,TRBV27,TRBJ2-1,CASSAPKGRGNEQFF,TGTGCCAGCAGTGCCCCGAAGGGAAGGGGCAATGAGCAGTTCTTC
15,TRBD1,.,TRBV3-1/TRBV3-2,TRBJ1-6,CASSQTGGANSPLHF,TGTGCCAGCAGCCAGACAGGGGGCGCGAATTCACCCCTCCACTTT
13,.,.,TRBV4-3,TRBJ1-1,CASSQVGGTEAFF,TGCGCCAGCAGCCAAGTTGGGGGGACTGAAGCTTTCTTT
14,.,few,TRBV28,TRBJ2-1,CASSPGLVNNEQFF,TGTGCCAGCAGTCCCGGACTGGTAAACAATGAGCAGTTCTTC
10,.,once,TRBV28,TRBJ1-2,CASSFRGYTF,TGTGCCAGCAGTTTTCGGGGCTACACCTTC
14,.,.,TRBV6-2/TRBV6-3,TRBJ2-5,CASSYRDKQETQYF,TGTGCCAGCAGTTACCGGGACAAACAAGAGACCCAGTACTTC
13,TRBD1,.,TRBV30,TRBJ2-7,CAWSPGQSYEQYF,TGTGCCTGGTCCCCGGGACAGAGCTACGAGCAGTACTTC
14,.,.,TRBV5-1,TRBJ1-2,CASSLAGTRDGYTF,TGCGCCAGCAGCTTGGCCGGGACAAGAGATGGCTACACCTTC
14,.,.,TRBV4-2,TRBJ1-1,CASSQGQENTEAFF,TGTGCCAGCAGCCAAGGACAGGAGAACACTGAAGCTTTCTTT
15,.,.,TRBV9,TRBJ1-3,CASSPDGELGNTIYF,TGTGCCAGCAGCCCAGATGGGGAGCTAGGAAACACCATATATTTT
15,TRBD1,.,TRBV18,TRBJ2-7,CASSPPDRGPGEQYF,TGTGCCAGCTCACCACCCGACAGGGGGCCTGGCGAGCAGTACTTC
14,.,.,TRBV7-2,TRBJ2-5,CASSSTGHQETQYF,TGTGCCAGCAGCTCCACAGGGCACCAAGAGACCCAGTACTTC
15,.,.,TRBV30,TRBJ2-2,CAWGTRDSRTGELFF,TGTGCCTGGGGGACGCGGGACAGCCGAACCGGGGAGCTGTTTTTT
17,.,.,TRBV18,TRBJ2-2,CASSPRGVGTNTGELFF,TGTGCCAGCTCACCACGGGGGGTAGGAACGAACACCGGGGAGCTGTTTTTT
14,.,.,TRBV29-1,TRBJ1-1,CSVNDGGLYTEAFF,TGCAGCGTCAATGACGGGGGGCTGTACACTGAAGCTTTCTTT